This T cell receptor beta chain appears in the sequencing data of a study of EBV T-cell therapy then PD-1 blockade in nasopharyngeal carcinoma. In regard to this clone: The target antigen is unknown.

Sequenced by immunoSEQ multiplex PCR; TCRdb stores in-frame clones only, minus some. The table shows roughly 17,000 clones, with approximately 80% occurring only once. Documented treatment: AdE1-LMPpoly-expanded autologous EBV-specific T-cell therapy followed by anti-PD-1 nivolumab. Germline CDR1 and CDR2: MNHEY and SVGAGI. The CDR3 has 11 residues. This chain links TRBV6-5 with TRBJ1-1, with 10 positions matching TRBD1. Sequencing was performed on CD8+ T cells from blood, taken at day 0 from a patient whose treatment included autologous EBV-specific T cells and nivolumab. The origin of this receptor is a man in his forties with nasopharyngeal carcinoma. The CDR3 sequence is CATGGPDEAFF. The CDR3, as DNA: TGTGCGACAGGGGGCCCCGATGAAGCTTTCTTT.